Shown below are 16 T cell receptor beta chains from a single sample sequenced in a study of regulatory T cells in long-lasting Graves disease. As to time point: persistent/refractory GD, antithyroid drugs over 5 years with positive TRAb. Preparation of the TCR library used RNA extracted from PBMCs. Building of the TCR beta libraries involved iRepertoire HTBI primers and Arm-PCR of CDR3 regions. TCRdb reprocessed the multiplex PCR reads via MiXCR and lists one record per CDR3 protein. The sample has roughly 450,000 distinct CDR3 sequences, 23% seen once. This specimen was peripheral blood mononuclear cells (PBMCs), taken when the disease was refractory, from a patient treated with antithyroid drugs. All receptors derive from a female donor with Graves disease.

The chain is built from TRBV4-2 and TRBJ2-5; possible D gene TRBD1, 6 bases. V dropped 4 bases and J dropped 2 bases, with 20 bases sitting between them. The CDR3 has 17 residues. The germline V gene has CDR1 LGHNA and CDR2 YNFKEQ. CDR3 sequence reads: CASSRNLRDKTQETQYF. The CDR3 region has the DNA TGTGCCAGCAGCCGGAATCTCCGGGACAAGACACAAGAGACCCAGTACTTC.

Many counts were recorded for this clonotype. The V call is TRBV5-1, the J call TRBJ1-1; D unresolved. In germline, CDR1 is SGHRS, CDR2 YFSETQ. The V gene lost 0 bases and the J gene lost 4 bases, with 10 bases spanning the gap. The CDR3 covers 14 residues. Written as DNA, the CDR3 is TGCGCCAGCAGCTTGGCAGGATGGGGCACTGAAGCTTTCTTT. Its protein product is CASSLAGWGTEAFF.

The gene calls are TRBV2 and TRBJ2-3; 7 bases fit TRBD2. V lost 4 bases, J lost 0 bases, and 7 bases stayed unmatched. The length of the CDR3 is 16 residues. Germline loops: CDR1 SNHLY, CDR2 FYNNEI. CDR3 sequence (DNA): TGTGCCAGCAGTGTGGGGGGGGGGACTAGCACAGATACGCAGTATTTT. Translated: CASSVGGGTSTDTQYF.

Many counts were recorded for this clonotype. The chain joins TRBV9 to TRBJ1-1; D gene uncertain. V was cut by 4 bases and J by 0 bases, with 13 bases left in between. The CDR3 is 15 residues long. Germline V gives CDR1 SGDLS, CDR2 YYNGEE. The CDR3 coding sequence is TGTGCCAGCAGCCCGGGAGGCAGGATGAACACTGAAGCTTTCTTT. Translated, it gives CASSPGGRMNTEAFF.

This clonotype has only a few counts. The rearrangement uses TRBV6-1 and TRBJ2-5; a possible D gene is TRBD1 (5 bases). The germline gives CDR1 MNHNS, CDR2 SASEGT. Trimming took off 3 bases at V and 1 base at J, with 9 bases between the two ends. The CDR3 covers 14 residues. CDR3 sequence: CASSEATGQETQYF. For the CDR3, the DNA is TGTGCCAGCAGTGAGGCAACAGGCCAAGAGACCCAGTACTTC.

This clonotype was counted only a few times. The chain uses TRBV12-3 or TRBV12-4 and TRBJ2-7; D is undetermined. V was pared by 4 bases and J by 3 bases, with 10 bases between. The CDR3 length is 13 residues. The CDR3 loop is CASSSGEDYEQYF. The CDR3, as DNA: TGTGCCAGCAGTTCCGGTGAGGACTACGAGCAGTACTTC.

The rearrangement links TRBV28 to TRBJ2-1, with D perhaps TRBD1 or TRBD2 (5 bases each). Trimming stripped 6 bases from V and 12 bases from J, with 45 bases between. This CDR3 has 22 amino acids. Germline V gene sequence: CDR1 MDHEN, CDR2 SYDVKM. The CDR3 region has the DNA TGTGCCAGCAGCAGCCCCCTAGTGAGGTTAATGAGCAGTTCTGGACTGAGTGGGGGGCAGTTCTTC. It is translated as CASSSPLVRLMSSSGLSGGQFF.

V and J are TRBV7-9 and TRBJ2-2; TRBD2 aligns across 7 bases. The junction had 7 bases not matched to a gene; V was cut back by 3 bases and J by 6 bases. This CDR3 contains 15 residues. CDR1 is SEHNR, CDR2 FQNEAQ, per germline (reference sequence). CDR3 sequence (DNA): TGTGCCAGCAGCTTCCAAGGGAGGGGAGCCGGGGAGCTGTTTTTT. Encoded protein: CASSFQGRGAGELFF.

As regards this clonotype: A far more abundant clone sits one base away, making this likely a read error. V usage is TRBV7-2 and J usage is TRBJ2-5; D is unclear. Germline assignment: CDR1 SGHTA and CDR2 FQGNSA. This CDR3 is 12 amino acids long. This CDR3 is CASSFGEETQHF. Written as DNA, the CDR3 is TGTGCCAGCAGCTTTGGGGAAGAGACCCAGCACTTC. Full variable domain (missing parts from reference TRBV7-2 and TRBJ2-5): GAGVSQSPSNKVTEKGKDVELRCDPISGHTALYWYRQSLGQGLEFLIYFQGNSAPDKSGLPSDRFSAERTGGSVSTLTIQRTQQEDSAVYLCASSFGEETQHFGPGTRLLVL.

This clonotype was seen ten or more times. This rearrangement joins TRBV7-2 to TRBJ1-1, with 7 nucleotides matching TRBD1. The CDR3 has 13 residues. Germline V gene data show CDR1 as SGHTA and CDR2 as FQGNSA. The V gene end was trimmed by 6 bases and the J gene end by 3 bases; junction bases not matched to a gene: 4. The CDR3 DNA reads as TGTGCCAGCAGAATCGACAGGGACACTGAAGCTTTCTTT. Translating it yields CASRIDRDTEAFF.

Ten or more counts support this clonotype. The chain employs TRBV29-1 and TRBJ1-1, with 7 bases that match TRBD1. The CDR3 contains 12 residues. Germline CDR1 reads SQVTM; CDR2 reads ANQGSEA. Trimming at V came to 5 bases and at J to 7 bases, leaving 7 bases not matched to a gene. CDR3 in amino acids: CSVLRGQFEAFF. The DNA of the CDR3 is TGCAGCGTTCTAAGGGGACAGTTTGAAGCTTTCTTT.

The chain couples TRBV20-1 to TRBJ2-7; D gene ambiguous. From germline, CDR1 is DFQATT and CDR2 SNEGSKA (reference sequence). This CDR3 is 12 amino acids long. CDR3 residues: CSCSPATYEQYF. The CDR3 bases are TGCAGCTGCTCCCCAGCAACCTACGAGCAGTACTTC.

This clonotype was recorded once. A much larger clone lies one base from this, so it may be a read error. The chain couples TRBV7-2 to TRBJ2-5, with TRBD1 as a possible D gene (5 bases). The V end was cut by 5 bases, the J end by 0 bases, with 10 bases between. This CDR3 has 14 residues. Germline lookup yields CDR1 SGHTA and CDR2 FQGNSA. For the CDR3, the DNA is TGTGCCAGCAGCCAAGGGGTGCACCAAGAGACCCAGTACTTC. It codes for CASSQGVHQETQYF.

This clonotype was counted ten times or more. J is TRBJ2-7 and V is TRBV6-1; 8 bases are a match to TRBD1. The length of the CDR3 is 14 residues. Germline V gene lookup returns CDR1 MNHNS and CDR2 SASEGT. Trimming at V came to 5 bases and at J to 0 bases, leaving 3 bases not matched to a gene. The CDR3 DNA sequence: TGTGCCAGCAGTACAGGGGGGAGCTCCTACGAGCAGTACTTC. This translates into CASSTGGSSYEQYF.

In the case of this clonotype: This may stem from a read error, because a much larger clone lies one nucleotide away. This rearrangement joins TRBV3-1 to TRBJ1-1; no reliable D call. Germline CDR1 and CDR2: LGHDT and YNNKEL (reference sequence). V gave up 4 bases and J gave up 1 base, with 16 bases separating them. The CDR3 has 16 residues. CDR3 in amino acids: CASSPPFSARNTEAFF. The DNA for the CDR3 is TGTGCCAGCAGCCCCCCCTTTTCGGCGAGGAACACTGAAGCTTTCTTT.

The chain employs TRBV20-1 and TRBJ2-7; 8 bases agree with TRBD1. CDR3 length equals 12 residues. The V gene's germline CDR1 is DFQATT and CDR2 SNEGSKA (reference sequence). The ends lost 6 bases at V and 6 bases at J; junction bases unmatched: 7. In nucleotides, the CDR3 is TGCAGTGCAGGCGGACAGGGCGCCGAGCAGTACTTC. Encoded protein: CSAGGQGAEQYF.